The present T cell receptor beta chain was sequenced within a study of blood T cell repertoires in COVID-19. Study summary: COVID-19 samples from acute and convalescent phases originated in the United States, Italy and Spain. PBMCs, B-cell-depleted T cells, or T cells were the source of the cDNA or gDNA that made up the material.

In the original processing: Estimation of nucleated cell counts relied on the amplification of reference gene primers. The method was immunoSEQ multiplex PCR; TCRdb's version includes in-frame clones alone and lacks a portion of them. Clone size and the V and J calls come from that table; the DNA yielded D and trimming. The profile shows some 150,000 clones, around nine tenths of them singletons. The germline V gene encodes CDR1 MDHEN and CDR2 SYDVKM. CDR3 length equals 14 residues. The V end lost 5 bases, the J end lost 9 bases, and 14 bases lay between the germline ends. This TCR came from a woman in her sixties with acute or convalescent COVID-19. Sequenced material: peripheral blood. The rearrangement links TRBV28 to TRBJ1-6; D gene uncertain. CDR3 nucleotide sequence: TGTGCCAGCAGTCCGGACTCCCACGCTTCACCCCTCCACTTT. Its protein product is CASSPDSHASPLHF.